Listed below are T cell receptor beta chains from one sample, sequenced in a study of blood T cell repertoires in COVID-19. This table comes from immunoSEQ multiplex PCR, and its TCRdb copy is limited to in-frame clones, with some not included. The sample lists approximately 45,000 clones; about 83% were seen once. The sequenced sample consisted of peripheral blood. The receptor set was obtained from a man between 40 and 49 years old with COVID-19, enrolled during active disease. Both conserved end residues are part of each CDR3. A D gene is named only where the DNA matches it firmly. Clone size is shown for a subset of rows, as once, few, many or a class of expanded clone.

TRBJ1-4 | TRBD1 | NA | TRBV10-3 | TGTGCCATCAGTGAGGACAGGGCGGGAGAAAAACTGTTTTTT | CAISEDRAGEKLFF
TRBJ1-2 | NA | NA | TRBV4-1 | TGCGCCAGCAGCCAAGTGTTAACCGGTAATGGCTACACCTTC | CASSQVLTGNGYTF
TRBJ2-2 | NA | few | TRBV7-2 | TGTGCCAGCAGACCGGGTGCGAACACCGGGGAGCTGTTTTTT | CASRPGANTGELFF
TRBJ2-3 | NA | NA | TRBV7-6 | TGTGCCAGCAGCTTAGACGGACCCGCGGGAGATACGCAGTATTTT | CASSLDGPAGDTQYF
TRBJ2-2 | TRBD1 | NA | TRBV5-1 | TGCGCCAGCAGCTTGAAGGGGGCGACAGCCGCCGGGGAGCTGTTTTTT | CASSLKGATAAGELFF
TRBJ1-3 | NA | NA | TRBV30 | TGTGCCTGGAGTCACCAGGGGCCGTCTGGAAACACCATATATTTT | CAWSHQGPSGNTIYF
TRBJ1-2 | NA | NA | TRBV2 | TGTGCCAGCAGGACAACACGGTATGGCTACACCTTC | CASRTTRYGYTF
TRBJ2-1 | NA | NA | TRBV12-3/TRBV12-4 | TGTGCCAGCAGCCTCAACTCCAATGAGCAGTTCTTC | CASSLNSNEQFF
TRBJ2-7 | TRBD2 | medium-sized | TRBV27 | TGTGCCAGCAGTCCACTAGCGGGAGAGTCCGAGCAGTACTTC | CASSPLAGESEQYF
TRBJ2-7 | NA | NA | TRBV2 | TGTGCCAGCAGTGAAATGGAACAGGTATTCTACGAGCAGTACTTC | CASSEMEQVFYEQYF
TRBJ2-7 | NA | NA | TRBV19 | TGTGCCAGTAGTAGATCAGGAGGGGGCGGCGTCGAGCAGTACTTC | CASSRSGGGGVEQYF
TRBJ1-5 | NA | NA | TRBV9 | TGTGCCAGCAGCGTAGTAGGCGGTCAGCCCCAGCATTTT | CASSVVGGQPQHF
TRBJ2-5 | TRBD1 | NA | TRBV18 | TGTGCCAGCTCACAGACAGGGCCGGGGACCCAGTACTTC | CASSQTGPGTQYF
TRBJ1-6 | TRBD1 | NA | TRBV11-2 | TGTGCCAGCAGCCGGGGACAGGGGAATTCACCCCTCCACTTT | CASSRGQGNSPLHF
TRBJ1-5 | TRBD1 | NA | TRBV28 | TGTGCCAGCAGTTTGTGGGCGACAGGGCGACAAAATCAGCCCCAGCATTTT | CASSLWATGRQNQPQHF
TRBJ2-6 | NA | NA | TRBV30 | TGTGCCTGGTACCACGGGAGATCCTCTGGGGCCAACGTCCTGACTTTC | CAWYHGRSSGANVLTF
TRBJ1-3 | NA | NA | TRBV19 | TGTGCCAGTAGTTTCCAGGGGCAGGCTGGAAACACCATATATTTT | CASSFQGQAGNTIYF
TRBJ1-2 | NA | NA | TRBV19 | TGTGCCAGTAGTATAGGGGGGCGCGGTGGCTACACCTTC | CASSIGGRGGYTF
TRBJ2-6 | NA | NA | TRBV7-9 | TGTGCCAGCAGCTTAGCGTTACCGAGCTCTGGGGCCAACGTCCTGACTTTC | CASSLALPSSGANVLTF
TRBJ1-1 | TRBD1 | NA | TRBV29-1 | TGCAGCGTTTTGCCAGGGGGTTGGGGAACTGAAGCTTTCTTT | CSVLPGGWGTEAFF